This TCR beta chain derives from a study of blood T cell repertoires in COVID-19. Profiled with immunoSEQ multiplex PCR; TCRdb holds only in-frame clones, not every one. The sample comprises about 440,000 clones, about 91% of which are singletons, and roughly 12% rests with the top ten. V was clipped by 3 bases and J by 10 bases; unmatched bases: 9. The germline CDR1 and CDR2 sequences are SGDLS and YYNGEE. CDR3 length: 15 residues. This chain joins TRBV9 and TRBJ2-1, with TRBD2 matching over 11 bases. Sequences were obtained from peripheral blood. This receptor was obtained from a woman in her forties or fifties with COVID-19, enrolled during active disease. The CDR3 sequence: CASSDSGTSGGEQFF. The CDR3, as DNA: TGTGCCAGCAGCGACTCCGGGACTAGCGGTGGGGAGCAGTTCTTC.